These 22 T cell receptor beta chains came from one sample sequenced in a study of OX40 agonist ivuxolimab in advanced cancers. Clones were read by immunoSEQ multiplex PCR, and TCRdb kept only the in-frame ones, dropping some. The sample holds some 50,000 clones, less than 85% seen once. This specimen consisted of CD4+ or CD8+ T cells sorted from blood, obtained in a trial of the OX40 agonist ivuxolimab. Receptors originate from an adult with an advanced solid tumor such as melanoma, head and neck, liver or kidney cancer.

The J gene is TRBJ1-1, the V gene TRBV19; D is unresolved. Trimming shortened V by 7 bases and J by 1 base, and 16 bases separated the two germline ends. The CDR3 contains 15 residues. Germline V CDR1 and CDR2: LNHDA, SQIVND (reference sequence). The CDR3 nucleotides read TGTGCCAGTAACCCCCCCCAAGCAGGGAACACTGAAGCTTTCTTT. This gives the protein CASNPPQAGNTEAFF. The full variable domain, its missing parts supplied by reference TRBV19 and TRBJ1-1, is DGGITQSPKYLFRKEGQNVTLSCEQNLNHDAMYWYRQDPGQGLRLIYYSQIVNDFQKGDIAEGYSVSREKKESFPLTVTSAQKNPTAFYLCASNPPQAGNTEAFFGQGTRLTVV.

V gene TRBV6-5 combines with J gene TRBJ1-6; D is unresolved. This CDR3 has 15 amino acids. Germline V CDR1 and CDR2: MNHEY, SVGAGI. V shed 3 bases and J shed 5 bases, with 11 bases lying between them. The CDR3: CASSYTISHNSPLHF. The CDR3 DNA sequence: TGTGCCAGCAGTTATACAATCAGTCATAATTCACCCCTCCACTTT.

The CDR3 nucleotides read TGTGCCAGCAGCCAACAGGGGGCGAATAATTCACCCCTCCACTTT. Protein: CASSQQGANNSPLHF. The rearrangement links TRBV5-5 to TRBJ1-6; 9 nucleotides match TRBD1. Trimming removed 4 bases from V and 5 bases from J; junction bases left unmatched: 4. Per the germline V gene, CDR1 is SGHKS and CDR2 is YYEKEE (reference sequence). This CDR3 comprises 15 residues.

Comment on this clone: Relative to the germline gene, one junction end is altered; a read error may explain this. The genes are TRBV6-6 and TRBJ2-1; D remains unclear. Germline CDR1 is MNHNY and CDR2 is SVGAGI (reference sequence). The CDR3 runs 12 residues. CDR3 loop: CASSLLNNQQFF. In DNA form, the CDR3 reads TGTGCCAGCAGTTTACTCAACAATCAGCAGTTCTTC.

This clone showed up just a few times. The V gene is TRBV4-2, the J gene TRBJ2-2; D not certain. The V end was cut by 1 base, the J end by 4 bases, with 7 bases between. CDR3 length: 14 residues. Germline V lookup: CDR1 LGHNA, CDR2 YNFKEQ. In DNA, the CDR3 is TGTGCCAGCAGCCAAGGAATGGCCACCGGGGAGCTGTTTTTT. Protein sequence: CASSQGMATGELFF.

The chain uses TRBV15 and TRBJ2-2; D call uncertain. The CDR3 loop spans 15 amino acids. Germline V CDR1 and CDR2: LNHNV, YYDKDF (reference sequence). Trimming stripped 0 bases from V and 7 bases from J, with 12 bases between. The CDR3 DNA is TGTGCCACCAGCAGAGATAGGGTAGCAGGCGGGGAGCTGTTTTTT. It yields the protein CATSRDRVAGGELFF.

The chain links TRBV14 to TRBJ1-3; tentative D call: TRBD1 (5 bases). From germline, CDR1 is SGHDN and CDR2 FVKESK. CDR3 length: 14 amino acids. V was shortened by 0 bases and J by 3 bases, with 6 bases between the two germline ends. In DNA, the CDR3 is TGTGCCAGCAGCCAAGACAGGGTTGGAAACACCATATATTTT. It codes for CASSQDRVGNTIYF.

The CDR3 is CASSYAGPTDTQYF. The CDR3 nucleotides are TGTGCCAGCAGTTACGCAGGGCCCACAGATACGCAGTATTTT. This sequence joins TRBV6-5 and TRBJ2-3, with D tentatively TRBD1 (5 bases). Germline CDR1 and CDR2: MNHEY and SVGAGI. V was clipped by 2 bases and J by 2 bases, with 8 bases between them. The CDR3 totals 14 residues.

This chain links TRBV6-6 with TRBJ1-6; D unresolved. CDR3 length equals 12 residues. Per germline, CDR1 MNHNY and CDR2 SVGAGI (reference sequence). The V gene lost 2 bases and the J gene lost 10 bases, with 6 bases spanning the gap. For the CDR3, the DNA is TGTGCCAGCAGTTACAGGGAGTCACCCCTCCACTTT. It codes for CASSYRESPLHF.

V usage is TRBV9 and J usage is TRBJ1-1; 9 nucleotides line up with TRBD1. There are 17 residues in the CDR3. V shed 4 bases, J shed 1 base, and the junction held 11 bases outside the gene matches. Germline V CDR1 and CDR2: SGDLS, YYNGEE. CDR3 in DNA: TGTGCCAGCAGCCCCGGGACAGGGCGATGGTCGAACACTGAAGCTTTCTTT. Its translation is CASSPGTGRWSNTEAFF.

The V call is TRBV7-8, the J call TRBJ2-5; 10 positions agree with TRBD2. This CDR3 has 14 residues. V lost 1 base and J lost 7; bases outside the gene matches: 3. Germline V gene sequence: CDR1 SGHVS, CDR2 FQNEAQ. The CDR3 coding sequence is TGTGCCAGCAGCTTAGTCTTAGCGGGGGGGACCCAGTACTTC. It translates to CASSLVLAGGTQYF.

In nucleotides, the CDR3 is TGTGCCAGCAGTCCCCGGACAGCCAAATCCTACAATGAGCAGTTCTTC. It translates to CASSPRTAKSYNEQFF. The chain uses TRBV27 and TRBJ2-1, with D possibly matching TRBD1 (6 bases). This CDR3 has 16 residues. Germline V gene lookup returns CDR1 MNHEY and CDR2 SMNVEV (reference sequence). The V end was cut by 5 bases, the J end by 1 base, with 15 bases between.

The rearrangement joins TRBV19 to TRBJ1-6, with TRBD1 matching 10 bases. The germline V gene has CDR1 LNHDA and CDR2 SQIVND (reference sequence). CDR3 length equals 13 residues. The V gene end was trimmed by 9 bases and the J gene end by 8 bases; junction bases not matched to a gene: 4. The CDR3 bases are TGTGCCAGCTCCGGGACAGGGGATTCACCCCTCCACTTT. It is translated as CASSGTGDSPLHF.

V gene TRBV28 combines with J gene TRBJ1-6; 7 bases match TRBD1. Germline CDR1 is MDHEN and CDR2 is SYDVKM. The V segment lost 4 bases and the J segment 10 bases; nucleotides outside the gene matches: 4. The CDR3 is made up of 13 amino acids. The CDR3 region is CASSYRGRSPLHF. The CDR3 nucleotides are TGTGCCAGCAGTTACAGGGGCAGGTCACCCCTCCACTTT.

The chain links TRBV7-8 to TRBJ2-5, with D perhaps TRBD2 (5 bases). This CDR3 spans 15 amino acids. Germline V gives CDR1 SGHVS, CDR2 FQNEAQ. V lost 1 base and J lost 4, with 13 bases in between. CDR3 protein: CASSLGDSGGETQYF. CDR3 bases: TGTGCCAGCAGCTTAGGTGACTCCGGAGGAGAGACCCAGTACTTC.

This sequence joins TRBV27 and TRBJ2-7; the match to TRBD2 covers 7 bases. V was clipped by 5 bases and J by 2 bases; unmatched bases: 6. Germline V gene lookup returns CDR1 MNHEY and CDR2 SMNVEV (reference sequence). The CDR3 is made up of 14 amino acids. The CDR3 spells CASSRAGPPYEQYF. CDR3 coding DNA: TGTGCCAGCAGTAGAGCGGGGCCTCCCTACGAGCAGTACTTC.

The chain combines TRBV6-1 with TRBJ1-1; D possibly corresponds to TRBD1 (5 bases). Germline CDR1 and CDR2: MNHNS and SASEGT. The CDR3 length is 13 residues. Trimming pared 8 bases from V and 6 bases from J, leaving 16 bases between. The CDR3 region is CASGGGGRAEAFF. The CDR3 coding sequence is TGTGCCAGCGGGGGGGGAGGAAGAGCTGAAGCTTTCTTT.

The rearrangement uses TRBV2 and TRBJ2-5; D is uncertain. The CDR3 has 14 amino acids. Trimming cost V 4 bases and J 5 bases, with 14 bases left between them. Germline-derived CDR1 and CDR2 are SNHLY and FYNNEI. The CDR3 loop is CASSAWGTGETQYF. CDR3 coding DNA: TGTGCCAGCAGTGCTTGGGGTACCGGGGAGACCCAGTACTTC.

The rearrangement joins TRBV2 to TRBJ1-2, with D hard to call. V lost 1 base and J lost 5, with 14 bases in between. The length of the CDR3 is 15 residues. CDR1 is SNHLY, CDR2 FYNNEI, per germline. DNA for the CDR3: TGTGCCAGCAGTGAAGAGGCAGCCCTCTGGTATGGCTACACCTTC. Translation gives CASSEEAALWYGYTF. The full variable domain, completed using reference TRBV2 and TRBJ1-2, is EPEVTQTPSHQVTQMGQEVILRCVPISNHLYFYWYRQILGQKVEFLVSFYNNEISEKSEIFDDQFSVERPDGSNFTLKIRSTKLEDSAMYFCASSEEAALWYGYTFGSGTRLTVV.

The rearrangement uses TRBV10-3 and TRBJ2-2; D is unclear. Germline values: CDR1 ENHRY, CDR2 SYGVKD. V was cut by 6 bases and J by 12 bases, with 17 bases left in between. The CDR3 length is 13 residues. The CDR3 nucleotides read TGTGCCATCAGGCCAGGCGCCAACGATAAGCTGTTTTTT. This gives the protein CAIRPGANDKLFF.

The chain recombines TRBV7-3 with TRBJ2-5; a possible D gene is TRBD1 (5 bases). The V end was cut by 4 bases, the J end by 5 bases, with 11 bases between. Germline assignment: CDR1 SGHTA and CDR2 FQGTGA. The CDR3 contains 13 residues. In DNA, the CDR3 is TGTGCCAGCAGCTCCAGGGTGTCGGAGACCCAGTACTTC. This sequence encodes CASSSRVSETQYF.

The V call is TRBV7-3, the J call TRBJ1-2; 10 nucleotides line up with TRBD1. The CDR3 runs 11 residues. After removal of 8 bases from V and 6 bases from J, the junction contained 0 bases not matched to a gene. The V gene's germline CDR1 is SGHTA and CDR2 FQGTGA. The CDR3 protein is CASGTGDGYTF. The CDR3 DNA sequence: TGTGCCAGCGGGACAGGGGATGGCTACACCTTC.